The present entry profiles one T cell receptor (beta chain) with its context. With random hexamers, reverse transcription was performed on about 0.5 to 1 ug of RNA. Coverage of TCR beta CDR3 amplification by immunoSEQ multiplex PCR extended to 54 Vbeta and 13 Jbeta. TCRdb redid the calling of the immunoSEQ multiplex PCR reads with MiXCR, one entry per CDR3 protein. This sample has about 130,000 distinct CDR3 sequences, with roughly 96% found just once. The CDR3 is made up of 16 amino acids. The germline gives CDR1 SGHRS, CDR2 YFSETQ. The ends lost 2 bases at V and 1 base at J; junction bases unmatched: 5. Sequencing of TCR beta drew on CD8+ and CD4+ T cells from blood. Healthy donors matched for age and sex were used as controls. The data stem from a study of CD8 T cells in Susac syndrome.

The chain has TRBV5-1 and TRBJ2-5, with 10 bases fitting TRBD2. The sequencing sample was made of CD4+ T cells from PBMCs. This TCR came from a human donor in good health. CDR3: CASSFRSGRAQETQYF. For the CDR3, the DNA is TGCGCCAGCAGCTTCAGGAGCGGGAGGGCCCAAGAGACCCAGTACTTC.